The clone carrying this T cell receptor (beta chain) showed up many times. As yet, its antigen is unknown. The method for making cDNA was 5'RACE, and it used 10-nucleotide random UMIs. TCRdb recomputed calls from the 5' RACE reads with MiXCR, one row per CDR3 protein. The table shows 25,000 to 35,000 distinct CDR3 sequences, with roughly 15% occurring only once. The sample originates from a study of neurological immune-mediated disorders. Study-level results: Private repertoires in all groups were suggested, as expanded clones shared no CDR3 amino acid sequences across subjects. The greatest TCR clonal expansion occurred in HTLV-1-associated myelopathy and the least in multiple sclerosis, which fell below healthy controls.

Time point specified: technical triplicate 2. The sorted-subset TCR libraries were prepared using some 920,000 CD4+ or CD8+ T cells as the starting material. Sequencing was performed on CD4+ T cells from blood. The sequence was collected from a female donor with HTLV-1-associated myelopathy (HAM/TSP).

This CDR3 is CASSLGLIGNEQFF. The CDR3 region has the DNA TGTGCCAGCAGCTTAGGTTTGATCGGCAATGAGCAGTTCTTC. V usage is TRBV7-2 and J usage is TRBJ2-1; no clear D gene. This CDR3 is built from 14 residues. The V gene lost 1 base and the J gene lost 6 bases, with 10 bases spanning the gap. Germline V gives CDR1 SGHTA, CDR2 FQGNSA.